Listed below are T cell receptor beta chains from one sample, sequenced in a study of CD8+ T cells in alopecia areata. The method was immunoSEQ multiplex PCR; TCRdb's version includes in-frame clones alone and lacks a portion of them. The sample has 250,000 to 300,000 clones, 58% seen once. The sample in question was CD4+ T cells sorted from blood, obtained at week 24, from a patient treated with tofacitinib. Receptors originate from a human donor with alopecia areata. CDR3s include the opening cysteine and the closing phenylalanine or tryptophan. A D gene is named only where the DNA matches it firmly. Clone size is given for some rows only: seen once, a few or many times, or a class if the clone is expanded.

clone_size d_call j_call v_call cdr3_aa cdr3_nt
few . TRBJ2-1 TRBV29-1 CSVAPSNEQFF TGCAGCGTTGCCCCCAGCAATGAGCAGTTCTTC
. . TRBJ2-1 TRBV20-1 CSANNEQFF TGCAGTGCAAACAATGAGCAGTTCTTC
. . TRBJ1-1 TRBV5-6 CASSSPISKAFF TGTGCCAGCAGCTCTCCCATTTCCAAAGCTTTCTTT
. TRBD1 TRBJ2-1 TRBV7-9 CASSLTGDPYNEQFF TGTGCCAGCTCCCTGACAGGGGACCCCTATAATGAGCAGTTCTTC
few . TRBJ2-4 TRBV7-9 CASSLRDRAKNIQYF TGTGCCAGCAGCTTACGAGACAGAGCCAAAAACATTCAGTACTTC
. . TRBJ1-1 TRBV5-4 CASSFGPMNTEAFF TGTGCCAGCAGCTTCGGACCTATGAACACTGAAGCTTTCTTT
. . TRBJ1-2 TRBV18 CASSIDYGYTF TGTGCCAGCTCAATAGACTATGGCTACACCTTC
. . TRBJ2-1 TRBV30 CAWSVRVNEQFF TGTGCCTGGAGTGTTCGTGTAAATGAGCAGTTCTTC
. . TRBJ1-2 TRBV27 CASSPRVMNYGYTF TGTGCCAGCAGTCCCAGGGTAATGAACTATGGCTACACCTTC
many TRBD2 TRBJ2-3 TRBV7-2 CASTSGTRGTDTQYF TGTGCCAGCACCTCCGGGACTAGGGGCACAGATACGCAGTATTTT
. . TRBJ2-5 TRBV29-1 CSVEFGRGRETQYF TGCAGCGTTGAATTCGGCAGGGGCCGAGAGACCCAGTACTTC
. . TRBJ2-7 TRBV30 CAGGSTNQGEQYF TGTGCCGGAGGCAGTACTAACCAAGGGGAGCAGTACTTC
few . TRBJ2-7 TRBV6-5 CASSYSNLGFYEQYF TGTGCCAGCAGTTACTCGAATCTGGGGTTCTACGAGCAGTACTTC
many . TRBJ1-1 TRBV29-1 CSVEIGQMNTEAFF TGCAGCGTTGAGATCGGACAGATGAACACTGAAGCTTTCTTT
. . TRBJ2-7 TRBV6-5 CASRIGGSTYEQYF TGTGCCAGCAGAATAGGTGGGAGCACCTACGAGCAGTACTTC
. . TRBJ2-7 TRBV5-6 CASSLFGGYSYEQYF TGTGCCAGCAGCTTGTTTGGCGGCTACTCCTACGAGCAGTACTTC
few . TRBJ1-1 TRBV6-1 CASSEGPMNTEAFF TGTGCCAGCAGTGAAGGGCCTATGAACACTGAAGCTTTCTTT
. TRBD1 TRBJ1-2 TRBV6-1 CASSESGRGLGYTF TGTGCCAGCAGTGAATCGGGCAGGGGGCTTGGCTACACCTTC
few . TRBJ1-5 TRBV30 CAWSVRSNQPQHF TGTGCCTGGAGTGTTAGGAGCAATCAGCCCCAGCATTTT
. TRBD1 TRBJ2-3 TRBV19 CASSQRQGSDTQYF TGTGCCAGTAGCCAAAGACAGGGGTCAGATACGCAGTATTTT
. . TRBJ1-4 TRBV6-5 CASSDKTNEKLFF TGTGCCAGCAGTGACAAAACTAATGAAAAACTGTTTTTT
. . TRBJ1-1 TRBV27 CASSSIPLNTEAFF TGTGCCAGCAGTTCCATCCCCTTGAACACTGAAGCTTTCTTT
. . TRBJ2-7 TRBV28 CASRGAGGRYEQYF TGTGCCAGCAGGGGCGCAGGGGGGCGATACGAGCAGTACTTC
. TRBD1 TRBJ1-2 TRBV29-1 CSVDGGQGFSQLFGYTF TGCAGCGTTGATGGGGGACAGGGTTTCTCGCAACTATTTGGCTACACCTTC
. . TRBJ2-7 TRBV7-2 CASSLVGSSYEQYF TGTGCCAGCAGCTTAGTTGGCAGCTCCTACGAGCAGTACTTC
few TRBD1 TRBJ2-7 TRBV6-5 CASRDRAYEQYF TGTGCCAGCCGGGACAGGGCCTACGAGCAGTACTTC
. . TRBJ2-2 TRBV29-1 CSVEEPPITGELFF TGCAGCGTTGAAGAGCCCCCAATTACCGGGGAGCTGTTTTTT